These T cell receptor beta chains were read from a single sample in a study of shared clonotypes between healthy human individuals. The assay was immunoSEQ multiplex PCR, and TCRdb's table has in-frame clones only and misses some. The table records about 2 million clones, 95% of them present only once. Sequenced: naive CD4+ T cells sorted from blood. All receptors come from a man aged 18 to 29 in good health. The CDR3 runs from the conserved cysteine through the conserved F or W. Fields, in order: clone size, J gene, V gene, D gene, CDR3 protein, CDR3 DNA. The D gene is left open where the match is weak. Part of the rows lack a size; the others show once, few, many or a class for expanded clones.

>NA|TRBJ2-7|TRBV6-1|NA
CASSEVGLGRVYEQYF
TGTGCCAGCAGTGAAGTGGGGTTAGGGCGGGTATACGAGCAGTACTTC
>NA|TRBJ2-5|TRBV15|TRBD2
CATSRDLTSGRAGETQYF
TGTGCCACCAGCAGAGATTTGACTAGCGGGAGGGCGGGGGAGACCCAGTACTTC
>NA|TRBJ2-2|TRBV6-5|TRBD1
CASSRGQANTGELFF
TGTGCCAGCAGTCGGGGACAGGCGAACACCGGGGAGCTGTTTTTT
>once|TRBJ1-1|TRBV5-1|NA
CASSLGGLEAFF
TGCGCCAGCAGCCTCGGAGGTCTGGAAGCTTTCTTT
>NA|TRBJ1-4|TRBV30|NA
CAWSAGWDEKLFF
TGTGCCTGGAGTGCGGGGTGGGATGAAAAACTGTTTTTT
>NA|TRBJ2-4|TRBV4-2|NA
CASSQDLSSIQYF
TGTGCCAGCAGCCAAGATCTGAGTTCCATTCAGTACTTC
>NA|TRBJ2-5|TRBV5-1|TRBD2
CASSLPSGGKETQYF
TGCGCCAGCAGCTTGCCTAGCGGGGGGAAAGAGACCCAGTACTTC
>NA|TRBJ1-1|TRBV6-6|TRBD1
CASSYPDRGDTEAFF
TGTGCCAGCAGTTACCCCGACAGGGGCGACACTGAAGCTTTCTTT
>NA|TRBJ2-5|TRBV30|NA
CAWSVSGDLGTQYF
TGTGCCTGGAGTGTAAGTGGGGATCTTGGGACCCAGTACTTC
>NA|TRBJ2-7|TRBV6-5|NA
CASSYKEGGSYEQYF
TGTGCCAGCAGTTATAAAGAAGGGGGCTCCTACGAGCAGTACTTC
>NA|TRBJ1-1|TRBV7-9|NA
CASSLREGTEAFF
TGTGCCAGCAGCCTAAGGGAGGGCACTGAAGCTTTCTTT
>NA|TRBJ2-3|TRBV4-1|NA
CASSQLAIVDTQYF
TGCGCCAGCAGCCAACTAGCGATAGTAGATACGCAGTATTTT
>few|TRBJ1-1|TRBV6-5|NA
CASTTLPRGVAFF
TGTGCCAGCACCACACTTCCCCGGGGGGTAGCTTTCTTT
>NA|TRBJ1-2|TRBV6-1|TRBD1
CASSEARQTGLYGYTF
TGTGCCAGCAGTGAGGCCCGTCAGACAGGGTTGTATGGCTACACCTTC
>NA|TRBJ2-1|TRBV5-1|TRBD2
CASSLGSSGGGNEQFF
TGCGCCAGCAGCTTGGGGTCGAGCGGGGGTGGAAATGAGCAGTTCTTC
>NA|TRBJ2-5|TRBV6-1|NA
CASSSQEGSQETQYF
TGTGCCAGCAGCTCTCAGGAGGGCAGCCAAGAGACCCAGTACTTC
>NA|TRBJ1-2|TRBV9|NA
CASSVAEQVNYGYTF
TGTGCCAGCAGCGTAGCCGAACAGGTTAACTATGGCTACACCTTC
>NA|TRBJ2-2|TRBV18|TRBD1
CASSLSGTGGTGELFF
TGTGCCAGCTCACTCTCCGGGACAGGGGGCACCGGGGAGCTGTTTTTT
>NA|TRBJ1-2|TRBV30|NA
CAWALIQVGSYGYTF
TGTGCCTGGGCGCTGATTCAGGTTGGGAGCTATGGCTACACCTTC
>NA|TRBJ2-7|TRBV9|NA
CASSATPGDGTYEQYF
TGTGCCAGCAGCGCCACCCCGGGGGACGGAACCTACGAGCAGTACTTC
>NA|TRBJ2-7|TRBV14|NA
CASSPEGVAPREQYF
TGTGCCAGCAGCCCGGAAGGGGTGGCCCCAAGGGAGCAGTACTTC
>NA|TRBJ1-2|TRBV18|NA
CASSLGTGGSGYTF
TGTGCCAGCTCACTAGGGACCGGGGGTAGTGGCTACACCTTC
>NA|TRBJ1-2|TRBV5-6|NA
CASSLALTLIGGYTF
TGTGCCAGCAGCTTGGCCTTGACACTCATCGGTGGCTACACCTTC
>NA|TRBJ2-5|TRBV18|NA
CASSAIAETQYF
TGTGCCAGCTCCGCAATTGCAGAGACCCAGTACTTC
>NA|TRBJ1-1|TRBV5-1|TRBD1
CASSSGQGRITEAFF
TGCGCCAGCAGCTCCGGACAGGGGCGGATCACTGAAGCTTTCTTT
>NA|TRBJ2-5|TRBV18|TRBD2
CASSPPSGVQETQYF
TGTGCCAGCTCACCACCGAGCGGGGTTCAAGAGACCCAGTACTTC
>once|TRBJ2-1|TRBV5-1|NA
CASSPAPDSYNEQFF
TGCGCCAGCAGCCCTGCCCCAGACTCCTACAATGAGCAGTTCTTC
>NA|TRBJ2-1|TRBV4-1|TRBD2
CASSQLLAGAYNEQFF
TGCGCCAGCAGCCAATTACTAGCGGGGGCCTACAATGAGCAGTTCTTC
>few|TRBJ2-4|TRBV18|NA
CASSQIGGAKNIQYF
TGTGCCAGCTCACAGATCGGCGGGGCCAAAAACATTCAGTACTTC
>NA|TRBJ2-7|TRBV6-5|TRBD1
CASSNGQGPIEQYF
TGTGCCAGCAGTAATGGACAGGGCCCTATCGAGCAGTACTTC
>NA|TRBJ2-7|TRBV10-3|TRBD2
CAISTSGRTYEQYF
TGTGCCATCAGTACGAGCGGGAGGACCTACGAGCAGTACTTC
>NA|TRBJ1-2|TRBV27|NA
CASSPGGGGYTF
TGTGCCAGCAGTCCCGGGGGGGGCGGCTACACCTTC
>NA|TRBJ2-7|TRBV6-5|NA
CASSYSRGSEQYF
TGTGCCAGCAGTTACTCGAGGGGGAGTGAGCAGTACTTC
>NA|TRBJ2-3|TRBV4-2|TRBD2
CASSQGTAGGAQGQYF
TGTGCCAGCAGCCAAGGGACAGCGGGAGGAGCACAAGGGCAGTATTTT
>NA|TRBJ2-2|TRBV18|NA
CASSPVEGPNTGELFF
TGTGCCAGCTCCCCAGTCGAAGGGCCAAACACCGGGGAGCTGTTTTTT
>few|TRBJ1-5|TRBV30|TRBD1
CACMPGGHGNQPQHF
TGTGCCTGCATGCCAGGGGGGCATGGCAATCAGCCCCAGCATTTT
>NA|TRBJ1-6|TRBV16|TRBD1
CASRQGTGNSPLHF
TGTGCCAGCAGACAAGGGACAGGGAATTCACCCCTCCACTTT
>NA|TRBJ1-3|TRBV2|TRBD1
CASSGNPGQGAGNTIYF
TGTGCCAGCAGTGGGAACCCGGGACAGGGGGCTGGAAACACCATATATTTT
>NA|TRBJ1-1|TRBV18|NA
CASSPPGVLTEAFF
TGTGCCAGCTCACCACCGGGCGTCCTCACTGAAGCTTTCTTT
>NA|TRBJ2-2|TRBV28|NA
CASSWAVNTGELFF
TGTGCCAGCAGTTGGGCAGTAAACACCGGGGAGCTGTTTTTT
>NA|TRBJ1-5|TRBV4-1|TRBD1
CASSPQGVLSNQPQHF
TGCGCCAGCAGCCCCCAGGGGGTGCTTAGCAATCAGCCCCAGCATTTT
>NA|TRBJ2-5|TRBV11-3|NA
CASSLSQFSAQYF
TGTGCCAGCAGCTTATCGCAGTTTTCGGCCCAGTACTTC
>NA|TRBJ2-1|TRBV9|NA
CASSPGRGHLENEQFF
TGTGCCAGCAGCCCTGGAAGGGGCCACCTGGAGAATGAGCAGTTCTTC
>NA|TRBJ1-5|TRBV30|NA
CAWRLDGNQPQHF
TGTGCCTGGAGGCTGGACGGCAATCAGCCCCAGCATTTT
>once|TRBJ2-2|TRBV12-5|NA
CASGFHPLPEQENTGELFF
TGTGCTAGTGGTTTCCACCCCCTCCCCGAACAGGAGAACACCGGGGAGCTGTTTTTT
>NA|TRBJ2-5|TRBV6-6|NA
CAAGPTHQETQYF
TGTGCCGCTGGGCCCACCCACCAAGAGACCCAGTACTTC
>few|TRBJ2-1|TRBV5-1|NA
CASSLEGVNYNEQFF
TGCGCCAGCAGCTTGGAAGGGGTAAACTACAATGAGCAGTTCTTC
>NA|TRBJ2-3|TRBV6-5|NA
CASSPRGEAGDTQYF
TGTGCCAGCAGTCCGAGGGGGGAGGCGGGAGATACGCAGTATTTT
>NA|TRBJ2-7|TRBV27|NA
CASKQTGEWFGYEQYF
TGTGCCAGCAAACAGACAGGTGAATGGTTCGGTTACGAGCAGTACTTC
>NA|TRBJ2-5|TRBV28|TRBD2
CASSFPPGREGQETQYF
TGTGCCAGCAGTTTCCCTCCGGGGAGGGAGGGCCAAGAGACCCAGTACTTC
>NA|TRBJ1-6|TRBV6-5|NA
CASSYGQLNSPLHF
TGTGCCAGCAGTTACGGTCAGCTAAATTCACCCCTCCACTTT
>few|TRBJ2-1|TRBV28|NA
CASSPGIWVYNEQFF
TGTGCCAGCAGTCCGGGGATTTGGGTTTACAATGAGCAGTTCTTC
>many|TRBJ1-4|TRBV9|TRBD1
CASSATGTGGEKLFF
TGTGCCAGCAGCGCCACCGGGACAGGGGGCGAAAAACTGTTTTTT
>NA|TRBJ2-3|TRBV9|TRBD2
CASSASTSGKTDTQYF
TGTGCCAGCAGCGCGTCGACTAGCGGGAAAACAGATACGCAGTATTTT
>NA|TRBJ1-2|TRBV14|NA
CASSPKASNYGYTF
TGTGCCAGCAGCCCTAAAGCCAGCAACTATGGCTACACCTTC
>NA|TRBJ1-1|TRBV28|TRBD1
CASSPMTGTVNTEAFF
TGTGCCAGCAGTCCGATGACCGGGACAGTAAACACTGAAGCTTTCTTT
>NA|TRBJ2-7|TRBV18|NA
CASSPRLTDRSYEQYF
TGTGCCAGCTCACCAAGATTGACAGATCGCTCCTACGAGCAGTACTTC
>NA|TRBJ1-5|TRBV2|TRBD1
CASSDRGEGQPQHF
TGTGCCAGCAGTGACAGGGGGGAAGGTCAGCCCCAGCATTTT